The 5 T cell receptor beta chains given below trace back to one sample, sequenced in a study of T cells in localized non-small cell lung cancer (dated by TCRdb to the early 2020s). Library prep was done by the immunoSEQ multiplex PCR assay. In TCRdb, the immuneACCESS table is reduced to in-frame sequences with V and J assigned. These tables do not hold every clone; where another copy was compared, an unresolved V gene accounts for under half, and the others remain unexplained. This sample has under 4,500 clones in its table, and around 25% of those were observed once. Under 30% of the sample belongs to the ten largest clones. The source material was lung tumor tissue, sampled before any cancer treatment. These receptor sequences come from a woman aged 35-75 years with stage I lung adenocarcinoma.

This clone has only a few counts. This chain connects TRBV6-8 to TRBJ1-1; D unclear. The germline V gene encodes CDR1 MNHGY and CDR2 SAAAGT. The CDR3 contains 15 residues. Trimming shortened V by 2 bases and J by 6 bases, and 16 bases separated the two germline ends. CDR3: CASSYPLWRAAEAFF. Here the CDR3 DNA reads TGTGCCAGCAGTTACCCTTTGTGGCGCGCCGCTGAAGCTTTCTTT.

The chain joins TRBV9 to TRBJ2-5, with 7 positions matching TRBD2. The germline V gene encodes CDR1 SGDLS and CDR2 YYNGEE. V lost 2 bases, J lost 1 base, and 8 bases stayed unmatched. The CDR3 extends over 16 amino acids. CDR3 DNA sequence: TGTGCCAGCAGCGTCAGACCAGCGGGGCCCCAAGAGACCCAGTACTTC. Protein product: CASSVRPAGPQETQYF. The full variable domain, its missing parts supplied by reference TRBV9 and TRBJ2-5, is DSGVTQTPKHLITATGQRVTLRCSPRSGDLSVYWYQQSLDQGLQFLIQYYNGEERAKGNILERFSAQQFPDLHSELNLSSLELGDSALYFCASSVRPAGPQETQYFGPGTRLLVL.

V gene TRBV19 combines with J gene TRBJ2-3; either TRBD1 or TRBD2 may supply D (5 bases each). Germline loops: CDR1 LNHDA, CDR2 SQIVND (reference sequence). V lost 5 bases and J 2 bases, leaving 8 bases between the germline ends. CDR3 size: 13 residues. This chain's CDR3 is CASSPGPTDTQYF. DNA of the CDR3: TGTGCCAGTAGTCCGGGACCCACAGATACGCAGTATTTT.

This clone turned up a few times. V gene TRBV11-3 combines with J gene TRBJ1-5; D ambiguous. The V gene lost 3 bases and the J gene lost 7 bases, with 13 bases spanning the gap. The CDR3 runs to 14 residues. Germline V gene data show CDR1 as SGHNT and CDR2 as YENEEA. Written as DNA, the CDR3 is TGTGCCAGCAGCTTGTTTACACGGCAACAGCCCCAGCATTTT. Translated: CASSLFTRQQPQHF.

The genes are TRBV6-8 and TRBJ2-1, with D possibly matching TRBD1 (5 bases). V lost 6 bases and J lost 3, with 9 bases in between. CDR3 length: 13 residues. From germline, CDR1 is MNHGY and CDR2 SAAAGT. The CDR3 nucleotides are TGTGCCAGCAGCCGACAGATCTACAATGAGCAGTTCTTC. Translating gives CASSRQIYNEQFF.